These 16 T cell receptor beta chains came from one sample sequenced in a study of T cells in Graves' hyperthyroidism and ophthalmopathy. TCR beta CDR3 regions were amplified from RNA transcripts. Primed by the HTBI set, a first-round RT-PCR was run on the TCR CDR3. MiXCR, applied by TCRdb to the multiplex PCR reads, yields one record per CDR3 protein. The sample contains fewer than 900,000 distinct CDR3 sequences, over 15% of which appear only once. Specimen: blood. The receptors shown here come from a woman in her forties or fifties with Graves' hyperthyroidism that later progressed to Graves' ophthalmopathy.

This clonotype was picked up many times. DNA for the CDR3: TGCAGTGCGCTCGACAGGGGGAAAAGCTCCTACAATGAGCAGTTCTTC. Its protein product is CSALDRGKSSYNEQFF. This sequence joins TRBV20-1 and TRBJ2-1; TRBD1 matches at 9 bases. Germline V gene lookup returns CDR1 DFQATT and CDR2 SNEGSKA (reference sequence). The CDR3 length is 16 residues. The junction had 9 bases not matched to a gene; V was cut back by 6 bases and J by 0 bases.

This chain links TRBV12-3 or TRBV12-4 with TRBJ2-6; TRBD1 agrees at 7 bases. The J segment lost 0 bases and the V segment lost 6 bases, leaving 2 bases of the junction unmatched. This CDR3 comprises 15 residues. The chain's CDR3 is CASSTGVSGANVLTF. The CDR3 nucleotides read TGTGCCAGCAGCACAGGGGTCTCTGGGGCCAACGTCCTGACTTTC.

In its sample, this clonotype was seen many times. The chain combines TRBV3-1 with TRBJ2-5, with D possibly matching TRBD2 (5 bases). CDR1 is LGHDT, CDR2 YNNKEL, per germline (reference sequence). The CDR3 is made up of 13 amino acids. Trimming removed 5 bases at V and 2 bases at J, with 9 bases between. The CDR3 protein is CASSWTPQETQYF. In DNA, the CDR3 is TGTGCCAGCAGCTGGACTCCACAAGAGACCCAGTACTTC.

This clonotype was counted a few times. The chain is built from TRBV6-1 and TRBJ1-2; 7 bases align to TRBD1. CDR3 size: 13 residues. The germline gives CDR1 MNHNS, CDR2 SASEGT. V lost 6 bases, J lost 8 bases, and 9 bases stayed unmatched. CDR3 DNA sequence: TGTGCCAGCAGGGCACAGGGGACGAGCGGCTACACCTTC. Translated: CASRAQGTSGYTF.

This clonotype was seen repeatedly, ten times or more. This rearrangement joins TRBV12-3 or TRBV12-4 to TRBJ1-5; the match to TRBD1 covers 10 bases. This CDR3 region has 13 residues. J lost 11 bases, V lost 5 bases, and 6 bases had no gene match. CDR3: CASSTGTGVAQHF. The CDR3 DNA reads as TGTGCCAGCAGTACCGGGACAGGGGTAGCCCAGCATTTT.

At least ten counts were recorded for this clonotype. CDR3 protein: CASSQTDTNTEAFF. As DNA, the CDR3 is TGTGCCAGCAGCCAAACAGATACGAACACTGAAGCTTTCTTT. V and J are TRBV3-1 and TRBJ1-1; D ambiguous. Germline CDR1 and CDR2: LGHDT and YNNKEL (reference sequence). With 2 bases removed from V and 1 base from J, the gap between germline ends came to 8 bases. The CDR3 is 14 amino acids.

This clonotype was counted ten times or more. The gene calls are TRBV7-8 and TRBJ2-1; 13 nucleotides align to TRBD2. This CDR3 is built from 18 residues. Looked up from germline, CDR1 is SGHVS and CDR2 is FQNEAQ. V lost 5 bases, J lost 0 bases, and 7 bases stayed unmatched. The CDR3 here is CASSPRTSGGPSYNEQFF. CDR3 DNA sequence: TGTGCCAGCAGCCCGAGGACTAGCGGGGGCCCCTCCTACAATGAGCAGTTCTTC.

This clonotype was seen a handful of times. J is TRBJ2-3 and V is TRBV27, with TRBD2 matching 10 bases. The CDR3 runs 17 residues. V gave up 0 bases and J gave up 0 bases; unmatched junction bases: 3. Germline CDR1 reads MNHEY; CDR2 reads SMNVEV (reference sequence). DNA of the CDR3: TGTGCCAGCAGTTTATCCCCGGGACTAGCGAGCACAGATACGCAGTATTTT. Its translation: CASSLSPGLASTDTQYF.

Turning to this clonotype: A much larger clone is a single base away; this may be a read error. This chain uses TRBV30 with TRBJ1-5; tentatively, D is TRBD1 (5 bases). V was pared by 2 bases and J by 5 bases, with 22 bases between. The CDR3 is made up of 17 amino acids. Germline V lookup: CDR1 GTSNPN, CDR2 SVGIG (reference sequence). The CDR3 DNA reads as TGTGCCTGGAGTCCGCCCCCTCCGGGGGTTCGGGATCAGCCCCAGCATTTT. As protein: CAWSPPPPGVRDQPQHF.

This clonotype has more than one count but fewer than ten. This chain joins TRBV5-1 and TRBJ1-2, with D hard to call. CDR1 and CDR2 from the germline V gene are SGHRS and YFSETQ. The CDR3 is 15 residues long. V lost 2 bases and J 0 bases, leaving 11 bases between the germline ends. The DNA for the CDR3 is TGCGCCAGCAGCTTAGGGTCAGTTACTAACTATGGCTACACCTTC. It codes for CASSLGSVTNYGYTF.

Comments on this clonotype: This may be a read error: a much more frequent sequence differs by one nucleotide. The chain links TRBV3-1 to TRBJ1-4, with 8 bases that match TRBD1. Germline assignment: CDR1 LGHDT and CDR2 YNNKEL (reference sequence). There are 18 residues in the CDR3. CDR3 sequence reads: CAGSQDSLRTGRNEKLFF. Here the CDR3 DNA reads TGTGCCGGCAGCCAAGATTCGTTAAGGACAGGGAGGAATGAAAAACTGTTTTTT.

The rearrangement uses TRBV4-2 and TRBJ1-6; maybe TRBD1 (6 bases). The V gene lost 0 bases and the J gene lost 2 bases, with 11 bases spanning the gap. CDR3 length: 17 amino acids. The germline CDR1 and CDR2 sequences are LGHNA and YNFKEQ. CDR3 coding DNA: TGTGCCAGCAGCCAAGACCCCAGGGGTCCCTATAATTCACCCCTCCACTTT. Translation gives CASSQDPRGPYNSPLHF.

The DNA of the CDR3 is TGTGCCAGCAGTACGACTAGTGAGACCTGGGTCGAGCAGTTCTTC. Amino acid sequence: CASSTTSETWVEQFF. The chain is built from TRBV9 and TRBJ2-1; possibly TRBD2 for D (6 bases). Per the germline V gene, CDR1 is SGDLS and CDR2 is YYNGEE. This CDR3 spans 15 amino acids. Trimming removed 5 bases from V and 10 bases from J, with 22 bases in between.

This clonotype was counted between two and nine times. The chain carries TRBV19 and TRBJ1-5, with D hard to call. CDR1 is LNHDA, CDR2 SQIVND, per germline (reference sequence). V shed 6 bases and J shed 7 bases, with 16 bases lying between them. The CDR3 loop spans 14 amino acids. CDR3 amino acids: CASSQRGFHQPQHF. The CDR3 DNA sequence: TGTGCCAGTAGCCAAAGAGGGTTCCACCAGCCCCAGCATTTT.

J is TRBJ2-2 and V is TRBV11-3; D perhaps matches TRBD2 (6 bases). Per the germline V gene, CDR1 is SGHNT and CDR2 is YENEEA. This CDR3 spans 14 amino acids. With 5 bases removed from V and 6 bases from J, the gap between germline ends came to 13 bases. The CDR3, as DNA: TGTGCCAGCAGCCCCCGGCGGGGCCCCGGGGAGCTGTTTTTT. Encoded protein: CASSPRRGPGELFF.

This clonotype was picked up many times. V gene TRBV20-1 combines with J gene TRBJ1-1, with 7 bases aligning to TRBD1. The CDR3 is made up of 16 amino acids. J was trimmed by 3 bases and V by 6 bases; bases with no gene match: 16. Germline lookup yields CDR1 DFQATT and CDR2 SNEGSKA (reference sequence). The CDR3 DNA reads as TGCAGTGCCGCGAAGGGGCCGTGGACAGGCCACACTGAAGCTTTCTTT. It encodes CSAAKGPWTGHTEAFF.